A single sample is the source of the 9 T cell receptor beta chains below, sequenced in a study of CD8 T cells in ankylosing spondylitis. Study conclusions and caveats: Typical of ankylosing spondylitis blood, it appeared, was a TCR beta motif of under 10 highly homologous variants.

MiXCR, applied by TCRdb to the 5' RACE reads, yields one record per CDR3 protein. The sample records about 450,000 distinct CDR3 sequences, about 24% being singletons. These TCRs are of unknown antigen specificity. The sample comprised blood, either unsorted or a sorted T cell fraction (not recorded which). All receptors derive from a male donor with ankylosing spondylitis.

Only a few counts were recorded for this clonotype. This chain joins TRBV12-3 or TRBV12-4 and TRBJ2-2; TRBD2 agrees at 8 bases. The CDR3 is made up of 16 amino acids. Trimming at V came to 0 bases and at J to 4 bases, leaving 4 bases not matched to a gene. CDR3 DNA sequence: TGTGCCAGCAGTTTAGCCGGGCTAGCGGGCACCGGGGAGCTGTTTTTT. This sequence encodes CASSLAGLAGTGELFF.

The chain recombines TRBV10-3 with TRBJ2-1; 9 nucleotides match TRBD1. J gave up 6 bases and V 11 bases, and 8 bases lay outside the gene matches. Germline values: CDR1 ENHRY, CDR2 SYGVKD. This CDR3 has 13 amino acids. CDR3 DNA sequence: TGTGCCGCCCACCCGGGACAGGGCAATGAGCAGTTCTTC. This gives the protein CAAHPGQGNEQFF.

This clonotype was picked up a small number of times. V gene TRBV5-1 combines with J gene TRBJ2-5; D is possibly TRBD1 (5 bases). Trimming took off 1 base at V and 3 bases at J, with 13 bases between the two ends. The length of the CDR3 is 15 residues. Germline loops: CDR1 SGHRS, CDR2 YFSETQ. The CDR3 sequence is CASSLTPTVKETQYF. The CDR3 DNA is TGCGCCAGCAGCTTGACGCCGACAGTGAAAGAGACCCAGTACTTC.

The rearrangement links TRBV12-3 or TRBV12-4 to TRBJ1-1, with a possible D match to TRBD1 (5 bases). Trimming shortened V by 2 bases and J by 4 bases, and 8 bases separated the two germline ends. The CDR3 extends over 13 amino acids. This chain's CDR3 is CASSLLGTTEAFF. The CDR3 coding sequence is TGTGCCAGCAGTTTACTGGGGACCACTGAAGCTTTCTTT.

This clonotype was seen once. The chain links TRBV14 to TRBJ1-1; D remains ambiguous. The CDR3 covers 15 residues. V lost 3 bases, J lost 0 bases, and 11 bases lay in between. Germline CDR1 is SGHDN and CDR2 is FVKESK. CDR3 coding DNA: TGTGCCAGCAGCCACCTAGATAGGTTGAACACTGAAGCTTTCTTT. Protein: CASSHLDRLNTEAFF. The variable domain in full, with the rest retrieved from reference TRBV14 and TRBJ1-1, is EAGVTQFPSHSVIEKGQTVTLRCDPISGHDNLYWYRRVMGKEIKFLLHFVKESKQDESGMPNNRFLAERTGGTYSTLKVQPAELEDSGVYFCASSHLDRLNTEAFFGQGTRLTVV.

This chain joins TRBV18 and TRBJ2-7; D is unresolved. Germline V gene data show CDR1 as KGHSH and CDR2 as LQKENI. The CDR3 contains 12 residues. Trimming left V 3 bases short and J 7 bases short, with 10 bases between. This chain's CDR3 is CASSPGWIEQYF. The CDR3 nucleotides read TGTGCCAGCTCACCGGGCTGGATAGAGCAGTACTTC.

There are a few counts of this clonotype. This chain uses TRBV7-9 with TRBJ2-3; no clear D gene. The germline V gene encodes CDR1 SEHNR and CDR2 FQNEAQ (reference sequence). V was cut by 0 bases and J by 2 bases, with 12 bases left in between. The CDR3 extends over 16 amino acids. CDR3 nucleotides: TGTGCCAGCAGCTTAGCTCCCGCGTCCTTCACAGATACGCAGTATTTT. It encodes CASSLAPASFTDTQYF.

The CDR3 spells CASSLGTSLGEQFF. DNA for the CDR3: TGTGCCAGCAGCTTAGGAACCTCTCTGGGGGAGCAGTTCTTC. The chain employs TRBV11-3 and TRBJ2-1; D remains unclear. The CDR3 is 14 amino acids. The V end lost 1 base, the J end lost 10 bases, and 14 bases lay between the germline ends. Germline-derived CDR1 and CDR2 are SGHNT and YENEEA.

This clonotype was counted many times. The chain carries TRBV14 and TRBJ2-1, with 8 bases aligning to TRBD2. Germline V gene sequence: CDR1 SGHDN, CDR2 FVKESK. The length of the CDR3 is 16 residues. With V trimmed by 1 base and J by 7 bases, 9 bases remained unmatched. The CDR3 spells CASSQGRLAGSNEQFF. CDR3 DNA: TGTGCCAGCAGCCAAGGTCGGTTAGCGGGGTCTAATGAGCAGTTCTTC.